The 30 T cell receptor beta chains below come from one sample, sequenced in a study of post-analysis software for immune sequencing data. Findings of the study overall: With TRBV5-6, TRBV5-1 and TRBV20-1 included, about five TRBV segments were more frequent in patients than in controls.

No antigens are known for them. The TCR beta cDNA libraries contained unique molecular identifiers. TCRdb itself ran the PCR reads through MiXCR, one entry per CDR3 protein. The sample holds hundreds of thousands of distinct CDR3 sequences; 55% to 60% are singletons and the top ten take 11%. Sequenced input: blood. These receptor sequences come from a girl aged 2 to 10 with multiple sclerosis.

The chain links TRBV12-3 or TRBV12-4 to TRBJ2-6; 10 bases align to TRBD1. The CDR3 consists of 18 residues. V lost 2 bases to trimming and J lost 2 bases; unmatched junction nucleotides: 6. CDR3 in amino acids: CASSLIWGQGTGANVLTF. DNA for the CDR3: TGTGCCAGCAGTTTAATATGGGGACAGGGGACTGGGGCCAACGTCCTGACTTTC.

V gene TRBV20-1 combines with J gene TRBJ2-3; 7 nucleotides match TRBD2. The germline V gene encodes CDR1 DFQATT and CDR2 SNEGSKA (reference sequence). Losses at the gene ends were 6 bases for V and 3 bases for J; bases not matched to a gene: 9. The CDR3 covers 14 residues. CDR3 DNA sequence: TGCAGTGCCCGCCGGGGGGAAGGGACAGATACGCAGTATTTT. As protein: CSARRGEGTDTQYF.

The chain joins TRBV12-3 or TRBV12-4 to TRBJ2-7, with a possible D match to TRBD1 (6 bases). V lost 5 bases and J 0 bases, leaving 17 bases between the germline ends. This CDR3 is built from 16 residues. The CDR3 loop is CASSPNQGPYSYEQYF. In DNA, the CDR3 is TGTGCCAGCAGTCCGAACCAGGGGCCCTACTCCTACGAGCAGTACTTC.

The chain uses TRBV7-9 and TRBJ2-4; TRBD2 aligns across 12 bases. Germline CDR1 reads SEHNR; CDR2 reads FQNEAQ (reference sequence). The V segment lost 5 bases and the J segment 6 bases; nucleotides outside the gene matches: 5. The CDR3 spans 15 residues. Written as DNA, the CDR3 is TGTGCCAGCAGCAGGACTAGCGGGGAGGGAAACATTCAGTACTTC. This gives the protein CASSRTSGEGNIQYF.

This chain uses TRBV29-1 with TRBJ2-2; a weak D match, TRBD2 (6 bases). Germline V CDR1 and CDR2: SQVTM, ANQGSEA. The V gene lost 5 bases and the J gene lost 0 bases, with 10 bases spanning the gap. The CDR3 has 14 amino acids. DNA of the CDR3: TGCAGCGTTCCCCGGGGGTCGAACACCGGGGAGCTGTTTTTT. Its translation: CSVPRGSNTGELFF.

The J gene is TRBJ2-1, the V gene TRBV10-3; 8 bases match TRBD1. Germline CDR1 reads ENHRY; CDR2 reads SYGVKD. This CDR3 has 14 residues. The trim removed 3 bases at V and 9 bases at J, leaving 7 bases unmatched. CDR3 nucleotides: TGTGCCATCAGTGAAACAGGGGGAATGGGTGAGCAGTTCTTC. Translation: CAISETGGMGEQFF.

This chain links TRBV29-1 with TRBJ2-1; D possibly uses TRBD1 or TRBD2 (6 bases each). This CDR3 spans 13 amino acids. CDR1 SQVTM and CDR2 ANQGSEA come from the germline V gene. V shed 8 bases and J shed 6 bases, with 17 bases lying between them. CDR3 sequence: CSPTVGGGNEQFF. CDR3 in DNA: TGCAGCCCGACCGTAGGAGGGGGCAATGAGCAGTTCTTC.

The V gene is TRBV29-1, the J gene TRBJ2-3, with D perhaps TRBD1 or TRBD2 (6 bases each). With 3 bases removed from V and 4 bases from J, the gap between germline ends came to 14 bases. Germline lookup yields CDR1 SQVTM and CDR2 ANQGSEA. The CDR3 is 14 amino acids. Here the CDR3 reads CSVEDKGGSDTQYF. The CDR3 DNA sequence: TGCAGCGTTGAGGATAAGGGGGGATCAGATACGCAGTATTTT.

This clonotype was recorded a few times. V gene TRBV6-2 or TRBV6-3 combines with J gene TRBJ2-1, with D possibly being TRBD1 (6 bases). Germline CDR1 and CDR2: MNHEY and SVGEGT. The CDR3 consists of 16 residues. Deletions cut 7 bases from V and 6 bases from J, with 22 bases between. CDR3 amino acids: CASTPRDIPNPNEQFF. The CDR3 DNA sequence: TGTGCCAGCACTCCCCGGGACATACCTAACCCCAATGAGCAGTTCTTC.

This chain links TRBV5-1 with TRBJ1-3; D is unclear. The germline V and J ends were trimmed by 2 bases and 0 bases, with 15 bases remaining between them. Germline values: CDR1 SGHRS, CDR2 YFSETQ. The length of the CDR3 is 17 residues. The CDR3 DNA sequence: TGCGCCAGCAGCTTCACCCCGGTGACCATCTCTGGAAACACCATATATTTT. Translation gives CASSFTPVTISGNTIYF.

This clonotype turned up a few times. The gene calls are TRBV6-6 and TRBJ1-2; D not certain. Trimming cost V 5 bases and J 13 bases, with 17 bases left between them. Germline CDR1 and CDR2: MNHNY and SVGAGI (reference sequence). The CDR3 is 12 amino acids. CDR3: CASSPPSGRATF. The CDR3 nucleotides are TGTGCCAGCAGTCCCCCGAGCGGACGGGCCACCTTC.

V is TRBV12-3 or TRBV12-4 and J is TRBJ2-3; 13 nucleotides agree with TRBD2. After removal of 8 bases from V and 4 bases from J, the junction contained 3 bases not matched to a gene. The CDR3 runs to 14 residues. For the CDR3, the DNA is TGTGCCAGCGAACTAGCGGGAGGGTCAGATACGCAGTATTTT. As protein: CASELAGGSDTQYF.

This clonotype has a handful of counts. Here the CDR3 reads CAIGSTAQYF. CDR3 DNA: TGTGCCATCGGATCAACGGCGCAGTATTTT. V gene TRBV10-3 combines with J gene TRBJ2-3; no clear D gene. The germline V gene encodes CDR1 ENHRY and CDR2 SYGVKD. The CDR3 length is 10 residues. Trimming took off 8 bases at V and 10 bases at J, with 10 bases between the two ends.

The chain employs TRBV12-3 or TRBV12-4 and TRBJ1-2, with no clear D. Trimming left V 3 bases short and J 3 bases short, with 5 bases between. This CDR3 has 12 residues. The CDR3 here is CASSLGYYGYTF. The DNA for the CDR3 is TGTGCCAGCAGTTTGGGTTACTATGGCTACACCTTC.

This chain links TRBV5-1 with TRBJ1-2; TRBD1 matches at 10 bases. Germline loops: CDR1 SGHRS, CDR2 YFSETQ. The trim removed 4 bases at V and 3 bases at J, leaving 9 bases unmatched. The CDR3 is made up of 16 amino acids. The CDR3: CASSPLRQGADYGYTF. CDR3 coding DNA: TGCGCCAGCAGCCCGTTAAGACAGGGGGCAGACTATGGCTACACCTTC.

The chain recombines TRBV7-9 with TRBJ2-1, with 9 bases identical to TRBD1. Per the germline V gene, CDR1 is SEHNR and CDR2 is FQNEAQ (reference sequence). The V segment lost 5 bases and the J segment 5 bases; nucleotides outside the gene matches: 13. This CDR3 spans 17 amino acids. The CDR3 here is CASSPTKGQGYDNEQFF. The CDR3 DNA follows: TGTGCCAGCAGCCCGACCAAAGGACAGGGGTATGACAATGAGCAGTTCTTC.

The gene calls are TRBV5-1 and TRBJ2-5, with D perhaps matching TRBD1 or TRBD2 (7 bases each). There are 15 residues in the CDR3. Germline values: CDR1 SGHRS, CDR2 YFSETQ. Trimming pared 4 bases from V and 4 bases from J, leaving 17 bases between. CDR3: CASSREEGASETQYF. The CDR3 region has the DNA TGCGCCAGCAGCCGGGAGGAGGGGGCTTCAGAGACCCAGTACTTC. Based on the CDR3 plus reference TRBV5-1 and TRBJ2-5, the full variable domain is KAGVTQTPRYLIKTRGQQVTLSCSPISGHRSVSWYQQTPGQGLQFLFEYFSETQRNKGNFPGRFSGRQFSNSRSEMNVSTLELGDSALYLCASSREEGASETQYFGPGTRLLVL.

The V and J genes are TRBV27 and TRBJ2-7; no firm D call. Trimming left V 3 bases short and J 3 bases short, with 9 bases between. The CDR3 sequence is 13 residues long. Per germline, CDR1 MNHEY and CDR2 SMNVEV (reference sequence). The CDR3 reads CASSLMDGYEQYF. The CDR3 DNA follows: TGTGCCAGCAGTTTGATGGACGGCTACGAGCAGTACTTC.

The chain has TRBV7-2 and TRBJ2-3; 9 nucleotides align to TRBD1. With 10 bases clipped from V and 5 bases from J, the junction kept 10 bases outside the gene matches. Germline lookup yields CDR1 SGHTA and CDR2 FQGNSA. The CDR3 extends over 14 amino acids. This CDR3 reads CATERTGGVDTQYF. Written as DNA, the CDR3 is TGTGCCACCGAGAGAACAGGGGGCGTAGATACGCAGTATTTT. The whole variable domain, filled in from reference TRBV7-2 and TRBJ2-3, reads GAGVSQSPSNKVTEKGKDVELRCDPISGHTALYWYRQSLGQGLEFLIYFQGNSAPDKSGLPSDRFSAERTGGSVSTLTIQRTQQEDSAVYLCATERTGGVDTQYFGPGTRLTVL.

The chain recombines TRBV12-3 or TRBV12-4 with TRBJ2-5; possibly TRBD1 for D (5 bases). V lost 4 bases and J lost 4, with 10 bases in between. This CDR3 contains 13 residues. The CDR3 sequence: CASSSFRGETQYF. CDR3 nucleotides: TGTGCCAGCAGTTCCTTTAGGGGAGAGACCCAGTACTTC.

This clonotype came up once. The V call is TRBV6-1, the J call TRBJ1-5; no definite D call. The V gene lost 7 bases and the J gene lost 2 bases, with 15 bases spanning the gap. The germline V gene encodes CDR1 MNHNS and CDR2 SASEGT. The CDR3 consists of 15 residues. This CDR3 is CASTRTDGGNQPQHF. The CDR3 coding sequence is TGTGCCAGCACAAGGACGGACGGGGGCAATCAGCCCCAGCATTTT.

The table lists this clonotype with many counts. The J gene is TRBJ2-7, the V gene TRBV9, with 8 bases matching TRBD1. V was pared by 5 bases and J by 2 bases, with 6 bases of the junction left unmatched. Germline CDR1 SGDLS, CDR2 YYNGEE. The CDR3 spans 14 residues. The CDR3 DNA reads TGTGCCAGCAGTACTGGGACAGGACCCTACGAGCAGTACTTC. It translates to CASSTGTGPYEQYF.

Written as DNA, the CDR3 is TGTGCCAGCAGTCCCCCCATGGGAAGCACCGGGGAGCTGTTTTTT. It specifies CASSPPMGSTGELFF. This chain connects TRBV12-3 or TRBV12-4 to TRBJ2-2; D is undetermined. V dropped 5 bases and J dropped 4 bases, with 14 bases sitting between them. This CDR3 spans 15 amino acids.

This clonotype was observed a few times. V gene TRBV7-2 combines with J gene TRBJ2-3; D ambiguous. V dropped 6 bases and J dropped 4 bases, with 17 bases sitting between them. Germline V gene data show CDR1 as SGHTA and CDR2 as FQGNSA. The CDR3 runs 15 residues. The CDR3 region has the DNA TGTGCCAGCAGTTCCCCCTCTAGGTCGGCAGATACGCAGTATTTT. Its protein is CASSSPSRSADTQYF.

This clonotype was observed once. CDR3 sequence: CASSLRYGKGNEQFF. In DNA, the CDR3 is TGTGCCAGCAGTCTGCGGTACGGGAAGGGGAATGAGCAGTTCTTC. The J gene is TRBJ2-1, the V gene TRBV12-3 or TRBV12-4; D tentatively reads TRBD1 or TRBD2 (5 bases each). Trimming left V 5 bases short and J 7 bases short, with 18 bases between. CDR3 size: 15 residues.

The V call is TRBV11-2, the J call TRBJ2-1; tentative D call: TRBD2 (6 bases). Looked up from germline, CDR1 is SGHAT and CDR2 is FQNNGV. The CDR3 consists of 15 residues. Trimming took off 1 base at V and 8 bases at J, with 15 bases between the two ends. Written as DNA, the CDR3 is TGTGCCAGCAGCTTAGGAGGCGGGGTTTCGGATGAGCAGTTCTTC. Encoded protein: CASSLGGGVSDEQFF.

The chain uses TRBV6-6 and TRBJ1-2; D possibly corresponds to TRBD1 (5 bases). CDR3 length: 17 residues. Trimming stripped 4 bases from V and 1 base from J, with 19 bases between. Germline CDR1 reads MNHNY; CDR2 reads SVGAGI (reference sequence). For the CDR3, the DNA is TGTGCCAGCAGTTCATCCAGGGCTCGGGATTATAACTATGGCTACACCTTC. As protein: CASSSSRARDYNYGYTF.

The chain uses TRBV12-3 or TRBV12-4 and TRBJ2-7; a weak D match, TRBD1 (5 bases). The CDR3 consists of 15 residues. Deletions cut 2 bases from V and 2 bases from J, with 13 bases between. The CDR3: CASSLSWTSTYEQYF. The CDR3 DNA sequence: TGTGCCAGCAGTTTATCCTGGACATCTACCTACGAGCAGTACTTC.

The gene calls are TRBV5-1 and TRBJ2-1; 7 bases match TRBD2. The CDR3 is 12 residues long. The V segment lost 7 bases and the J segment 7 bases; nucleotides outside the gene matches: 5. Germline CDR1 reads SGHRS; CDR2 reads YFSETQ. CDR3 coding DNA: TGCGCCAGCGGAGGTAGCGGGAATGAGCAGTTCTTC. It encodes CASGGSGNEQFF.

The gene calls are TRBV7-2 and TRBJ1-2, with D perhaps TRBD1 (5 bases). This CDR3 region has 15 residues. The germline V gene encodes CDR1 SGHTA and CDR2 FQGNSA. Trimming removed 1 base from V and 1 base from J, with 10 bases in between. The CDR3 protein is CASSLGPGRNYGYTF. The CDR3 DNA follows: TGTGCCAGCAGCTTAGGTCCAGGGCGTAACTATGGCTACACCTTC.